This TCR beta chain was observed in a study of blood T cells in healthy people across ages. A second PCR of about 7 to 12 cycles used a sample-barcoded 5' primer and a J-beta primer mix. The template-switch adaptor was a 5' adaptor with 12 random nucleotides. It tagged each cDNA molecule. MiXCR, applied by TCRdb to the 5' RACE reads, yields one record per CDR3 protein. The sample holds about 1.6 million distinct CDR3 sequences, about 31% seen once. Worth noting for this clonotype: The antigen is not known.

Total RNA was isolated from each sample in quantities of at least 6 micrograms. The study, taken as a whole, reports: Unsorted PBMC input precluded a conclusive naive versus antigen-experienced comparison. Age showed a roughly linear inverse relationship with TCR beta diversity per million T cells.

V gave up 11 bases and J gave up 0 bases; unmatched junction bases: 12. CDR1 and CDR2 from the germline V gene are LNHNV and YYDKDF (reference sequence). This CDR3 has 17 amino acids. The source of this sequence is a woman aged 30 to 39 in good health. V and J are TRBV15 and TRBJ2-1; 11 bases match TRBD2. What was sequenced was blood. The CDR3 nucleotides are TGTGCCGCAGGGGGGAGACTAGCGGGACACTCCTACAATGAGCAGTTCTTC. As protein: CAAGGRLAGHSYNEQFF.